These T cell receptor beta chains were read from a single sample in a study of human T cells and chemical hapten exposure. TCRdb reprocessed the RACE reads with MiXCR, giving one entry per CDR3 protein. The data show around 27,000 distinct CDR3 sequences, 5% to 6.5% seen once. The input for sequencing was whole blood, taken in connection with sensitization to the hapten diphenylcyclopropenone (DPC). The receptors here all came from a man under 40 with alopecia areata. Some clones in this sample may be carry-over from other donors' samples. Each CDR3 is given with its conserved first and last residue. D genes are given only for firm matches. Clone sizes are given selectively: once, few, many, or a class where the clone is expanded.

>NA|TRBV15|TRBJ1-1|many
TGTGCCACCAGCAGAGATCGACACTCGAACACTGAAGCTTTCTTT
CATSRDRHSNTEAFF
>NA|TRBV11-3|TRBJ1-1|NA
TGTGCCAGCAAGGTACAAACCCAAGTGAAATTT
CASKVQTQVKF
>TRBD2|TRBV4-1|TRBJ2-3|many
TGCGCCAGCAGCCACCTAGCGGGGGGGCCCCAAAGCACAGATACGCAGTATTTT
CASSHLAGGPQSTDTQYF
>NA|TRBV7-6|TRBJ2-2|many
TGTGCCAGCAGCCACACCCGGGACACCGGGGAGCTGTTTTTT
CASSHTRDTGELFF
>NA|TRBV6-6|TRBJ1-5|many
TGTGCCAGCAGGCACAGCGACGGCAATCAGCCCCAGCATTTT
CASRHSDGNQPQHF
>TRBD1|TRBV6-6|TRBJ2-7|many
TGTGCCAGCACCCCCCGGGACAGGGGGCGGTACGAGCAGTACTTC
CASTPRDRGRYEQYF
>NA|TRBV19|TRBJ2-7|many
TGTGCCAGTAGCCGGGACAATCACTACGAGCAGTACTTC
CASSRDNHYEQYF
>NA|TRBV27|TRBJ2-3|many
TGTGCCAGCAGTCCGCCCGCGACAGATACGCAGTATTTT
CASSPPATDTQYF
>NA|TRBV7-9|TRBJ1-1|many
TGTGCCAGCAGCTTAGATGAGGGCACTGAAGCTTTCTTT
CASSLDEGTEAFF
>NA|TRBV19|TRBJ2-6|many
TGTGCCAGTATCCGGAGTTTGGGGTCTGGGGCCAACGTCCTGACTTTC
CASIRSLGSGANVLTF
>NA|TRBV18|TRBJ1-2|many
TGTGCCAGCTCCGACCGACAGGACCCCTATGGCTACACCTTC
CASSDRQDPYGYTF
>TRBD2|TRBV4-2|TRBJ2-5|many
TGTGCCAGCAGCCAAAGGGGTAGCGGGGGAGTAGAGCAAGAGACCCAGTACTTC
CASSQRGSGGVEQETQYF
>TRBD1|TRBV7-3|TRBJ1-2|few
TGTGCCAGCAGCTCGGCCGACAGGGGGGCTGGCTACACCTTC
CASSSADRGAGYTF
>NA|TRBV20-1|TRBJ2-6|many
TGCAGTGCTAGAAATTTACAGTCCTACTCCGGGGCCAACGTCCTGACTTTC
CSARNLQSYSGANVLTF
>NA|TRBV7-8|TRBJ2-5|many
TGTGCCAGCAGCTTCGCGGCCCGACCAGTAGAGACCCAGTACTTC
CASSFAARPVETQYF
>TRBD1|TRBV6-6|TRBJ1-3|many
TGTGCCAGCAGTTACTCGGCAGGGGGAGGGCCTGGAAACACCATATATTTT
CASSYSAGGGPGNTIYF
>NA|TRBV18|TRBJ2-5|many
TGTGCCAGCTCACCAATTGGAGGGGAAGAGACCCAGTACTTC
CASSPIGGEETQYF
>TRBD1|TRBV11-2|TRBJ2-3|NA
TGTGCCAGCAGCCGGACCCAGGGACAGGGTTTTTCAGATACGCAGTATTTT
CASSRTQGQGFSDTQYF
>NA|TRBV20-1|TRBJ2-1|many
TGCAGTGCTAGCGCTCCCGCCTCCTACAATGAGCAGTTCTTC
CSASAPASYNEQFF
>NA|TRBV3-1|TRBJ2-1|many
TGTGCCAGCAGCCTTGGTAGCAACTCCTACAATGAGCAGTTCTTC
CASSLGSNSYNEQFF
>TRBD1|TRBV29-1|TRBJ2-7|many
TGCAGCGTTGACACAGGGGGGTACGAGCAGTACTTC
CSVDTGGYEQYF
>TRBD1|TRBV6-5|TRBJ2-1|many
TGTGCCAGCAGTCCGACAGGGGCAGAGGCCTACAATGAGCAGTTCTTC
CASSPTGAEAYNEQFF
>NA|TRBV25-1|TRBJ1-2|NA
TGTGCCAGCAGTGCCGCCGGAAGCTATGGCTACACCTTC
CASSAAGSYGYTF
>TRBD2|TRBV20-1|TRBJ2-1|few
TGCAGTGCCGCCGGGACTAGCAATGAGCAGTTCTTC
CSAAGTSNEQFF
>NA|TRBV9|TRBJ1-2|many
TGTGCCAGCAGCGTAGACCCGCCCAACTATGGCTACACCTTC
CASSVDPPNYGYTF
>NA|TRBV6-1|TRBJ1-5|NA
TGTGCCAGCTCCGTTAATCAGCCCCAGCATTTT
CASSVNQPQHF
>NA|TRBV5-1|TRBJ1-1|many
TGCGCCAGCAGCTTGGCAGGAAACACTGAAGCTTTCTTT
CASSLAGNTEAFF